The 5 T cell receptor beta chains given below trace back to one sample, sequenced in a study of blood T cell repertoires in COVID-19. Libraries were prepared by immunoSEQ multiplex PCR; TCRdb keeps only in-frame clonotypes and omits some of them. The table includes some 150,000 clones, approximately 84% detected once. The specimen was peripheral blood. The receptor source for this set is a human donor with acute or convalescent COVID-19. The donor label of this sample is uncertain.

This clone was seen a handful of times. The sample carries other DNA sequences with the same CDR3. The chain links TRBV28 to TRBJ1-2; 10 bases match TRBD1. Germline V gene data show CDR1 as MDHEN and CDR2 as SYDVKM. The CDR3 has 14 amino acids. V dropped 3 bases and J dropped 4; count of bases not matched to a gene: 2. The CDR3 DNA sequence: TGTGCCAGCAGTTTGACAGGGGGCAGCTATGGCTACACCTTC. Translation: CASSLTGGSYGYTF.

This clone is a singleton in its sample. The chain couples TRBV9 to TRBJ1-3, with D perhaps matching TRBD1 (5 bases). The CDR3 sequence is 16 residues long. With 0 bases removed from V and 0 bases from J, the gap between germline ends came to 10 bases. The germline gives CDR1 SGDLS, CDR2 YYNGEE. Here the CDR3 reads CASSVDGGGSGNTIYF. The DNA of the CDR3 is TGTGCCAGCAGCGTAGATGGGGGGGGCTCTGGAAACACCATATATTTT.

This sequence joins TRBV3-1 (or the pseudogene TRBV3-2) and TRBJ1-1; D is uncertain. Germline CDR1 is LGHDT and CDR2 is YNNKEL (reference sequence). The CDR3 sequence is 13 residues long. The V end lost 5 bases, the J end lost 8 bases, and 15 bases lay between the germline ends. DNA for the CDR3: TGTGCCAGCAGCTTCCAAGGAGGGTTAGAAGCTTTCTTT. Translation gives CASSFQGGLEAFF.

Only a few counts were recorded for this clone. V gene TRBV25-1 combines with J gene TRBJ2-7; TRBD1 is a possible D gene (8 bases). With 4 bases removed from V and 7 bases from J, the gap between germline ends came to 17 bases. The CDR3 totals 14 residues. Germline V gene sequence: CDR1 MGHDK, CDR2 SYGVNS. The CDR3 region has the DNA TGTGCCAGCAGTGCGACGGACAGGGAGGGGGAGCAGTACTTC. This translates into CASSATDREGEQYF.

The genes are TRBV9 and TRBJ1-5; D remains unclear. Trimming left V 1 base short and J 6 bases short, with 11 bases between. The CDR3 loop spans 14 amino acids. Per the germline V gene, CDR1 is SGDLS and CDR2 is YYNGEE. The CDR3 DNA is TGTGCCAGCAGCGTATCGATCCAGTTTCAGCCCCAGCATTTT. This codes for CASSVSIQFQPQHF. The full variable domain, its missing parts supplied by reference TRBV9 and TRBJ1-5, is DSGVTQTPKHLITATGQRVTLRCSPRSGDLSVYWYQQSLDQGLQFLIQYYNGEERAKGNILERFSAQQFPDLHSELNLSSLELGDSALYFCASSVSIQFQPQHFGDGTRLSIL.